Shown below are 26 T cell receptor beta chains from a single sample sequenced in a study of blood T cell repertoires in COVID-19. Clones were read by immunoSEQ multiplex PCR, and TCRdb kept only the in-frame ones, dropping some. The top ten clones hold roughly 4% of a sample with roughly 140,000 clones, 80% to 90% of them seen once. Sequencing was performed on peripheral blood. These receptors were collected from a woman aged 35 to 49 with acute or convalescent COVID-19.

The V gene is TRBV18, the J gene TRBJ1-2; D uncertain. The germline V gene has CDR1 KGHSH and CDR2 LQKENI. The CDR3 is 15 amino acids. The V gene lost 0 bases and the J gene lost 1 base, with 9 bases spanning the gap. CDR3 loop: CASSPPVQFNYGYTF. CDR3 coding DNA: TGTGCCAGCTCACCACCGGTACAGTTTAACTATGGCTACACCTTC.

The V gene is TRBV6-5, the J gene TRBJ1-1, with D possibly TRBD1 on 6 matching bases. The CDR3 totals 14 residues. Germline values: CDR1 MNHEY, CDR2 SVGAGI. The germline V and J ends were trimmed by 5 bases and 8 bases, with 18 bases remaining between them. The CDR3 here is CASSTLGGATEAFF. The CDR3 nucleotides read TGTGCCAGCAGTACCCTGGGGGGGGCAACGGAAGCTTTCTTT.

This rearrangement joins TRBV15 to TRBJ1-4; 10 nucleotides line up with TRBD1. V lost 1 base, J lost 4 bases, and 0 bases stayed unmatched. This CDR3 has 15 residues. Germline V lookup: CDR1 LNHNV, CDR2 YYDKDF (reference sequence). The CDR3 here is CATSRGTGGNEKLFF. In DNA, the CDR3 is TGTGCCACCAGCAGAGGGACAGGGGGTAATGAAAAACTGTTTTTT.

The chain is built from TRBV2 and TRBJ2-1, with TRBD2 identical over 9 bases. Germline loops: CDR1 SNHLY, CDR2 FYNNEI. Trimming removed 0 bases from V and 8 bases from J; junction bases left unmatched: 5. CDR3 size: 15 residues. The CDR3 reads CASSEAQIAGDEQFF. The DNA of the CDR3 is TGTGCCAGCAGTGAAGCGCAGATAGCGGGAGATGAGCAGTTCTTC.

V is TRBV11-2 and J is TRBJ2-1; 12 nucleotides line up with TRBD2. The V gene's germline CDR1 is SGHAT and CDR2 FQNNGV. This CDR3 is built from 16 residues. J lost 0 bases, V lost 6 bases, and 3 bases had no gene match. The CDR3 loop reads CASRGLAGYSYNEQFF. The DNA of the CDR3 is TGTGCCAGCAGAGGACTAGCGGGATACTCCTACAATGAGCAGTTCTTC. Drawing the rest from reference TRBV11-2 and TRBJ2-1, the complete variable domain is EAGVAQSPRYKIIEKRQSVAFWCNPISGHATLYWYQQILGQGPKLLIQFQNNGVVDDSQLPKDRFSAERLKGVDSTLKIQPAKLEDSAVYLCASRGLAGYSYNEQFFGPGTRLTVL.

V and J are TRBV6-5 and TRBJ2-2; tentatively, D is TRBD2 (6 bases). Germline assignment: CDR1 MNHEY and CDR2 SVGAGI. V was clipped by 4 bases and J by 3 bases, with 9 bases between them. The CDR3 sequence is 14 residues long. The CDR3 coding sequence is TGTGCCAGCAGTTCCCCGGGGGACACCGGGGAGCTGTTTTTT. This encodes CASSSPGDTGELFF.

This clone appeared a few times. CDR3 in amino acids: CASSPPGGNYGYTF. CDR3 DNA sequence: TGTGCCAGCTCACCACCGGGGGGGAACTATGGCTACACCTTC. The V gene is TRBV18, the J gene TRBJ1-2; weak D call: TRBD1 (5 bases). V lost 0 bases and J lost 2, with 7 bases in between. This CDR3 has 14 residues. Germline V CDR1 and CDR2: KGHSH, LQKENI.

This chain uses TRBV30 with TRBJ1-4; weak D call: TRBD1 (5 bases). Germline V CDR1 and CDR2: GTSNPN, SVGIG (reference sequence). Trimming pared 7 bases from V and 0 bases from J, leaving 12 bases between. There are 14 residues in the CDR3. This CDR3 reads CAFRQIPTNEKLFF. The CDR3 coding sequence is TGTGCCTTCCGACAGATTCCAACTAATGAAAAACTGTTTTTT.

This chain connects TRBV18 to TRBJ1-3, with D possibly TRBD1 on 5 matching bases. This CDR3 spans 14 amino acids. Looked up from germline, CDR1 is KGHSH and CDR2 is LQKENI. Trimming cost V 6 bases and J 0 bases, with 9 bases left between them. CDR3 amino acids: CASSRGNSGNTIYF. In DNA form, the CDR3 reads TGTGCCAGCTCGCGGGGGAACTCTGGAAACACCATATATTTT.

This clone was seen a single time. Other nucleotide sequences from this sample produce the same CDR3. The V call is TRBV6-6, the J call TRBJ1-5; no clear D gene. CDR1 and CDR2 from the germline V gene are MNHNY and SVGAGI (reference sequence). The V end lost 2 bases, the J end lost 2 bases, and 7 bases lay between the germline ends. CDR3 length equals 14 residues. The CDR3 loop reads CASSYPEGNQPQHF. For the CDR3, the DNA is TGTGCCAGCAGTTACCCAGAGGGCAATCAGCCCCAGCATTTT.

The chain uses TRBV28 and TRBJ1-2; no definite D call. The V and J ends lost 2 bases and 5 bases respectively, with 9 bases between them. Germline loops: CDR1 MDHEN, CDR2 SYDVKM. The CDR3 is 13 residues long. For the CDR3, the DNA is TGTGCCAGCAGTTTAGGTATCGGGTATGGCTACACCTTC. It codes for CASSLGIGYGYTF.

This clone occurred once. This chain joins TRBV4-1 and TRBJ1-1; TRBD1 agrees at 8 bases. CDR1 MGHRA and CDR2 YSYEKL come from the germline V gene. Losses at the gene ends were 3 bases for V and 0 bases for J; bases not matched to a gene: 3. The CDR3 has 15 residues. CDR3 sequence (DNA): TGCGCCAGCAGCCAGCCGGACAGGGTGAACACTGAAGCTTTCTTT. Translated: CASSQPDRVNTEAFF.

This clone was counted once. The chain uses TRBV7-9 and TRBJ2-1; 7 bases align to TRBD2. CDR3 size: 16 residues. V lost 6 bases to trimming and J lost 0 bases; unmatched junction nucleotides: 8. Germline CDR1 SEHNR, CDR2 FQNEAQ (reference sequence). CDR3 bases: TGTGCCAGCAGTCAACTAGCGAGCAACTCCTACAATGAGCAGTTCTTC. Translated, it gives CASSQLASNSYNEQFF.

CDR3 DNA: TGTGCCAGCAGCTCCCCTGTTGCGGGGGGCTCCTACAATGAGCAGTTCTTC. Its translation: CASSSPVAGGSYNEQFF. The chain joins TRBV5-4 to TRBJ2-1, with 8 bases identical to TRBD2. This CDR3 has 17 residues. The V segment lost 3 bases and the J segment 0 bases; nucleotides outside the gene matches: 8. CDR1 is SGHNT and CDR2 is YYREEE in the germline V gene (reference sequence).

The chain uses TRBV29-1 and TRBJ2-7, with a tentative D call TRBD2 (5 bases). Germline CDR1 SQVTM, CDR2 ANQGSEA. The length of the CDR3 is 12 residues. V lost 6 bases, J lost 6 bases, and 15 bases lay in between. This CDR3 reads CSVQRTLGEQYF. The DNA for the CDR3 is TGCAGCGTCCAAAGGACTCTCGGCGAGCAGTACTTC.

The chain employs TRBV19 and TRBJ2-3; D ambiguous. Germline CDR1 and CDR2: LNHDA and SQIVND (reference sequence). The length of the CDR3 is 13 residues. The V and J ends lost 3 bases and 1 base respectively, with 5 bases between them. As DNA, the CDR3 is TGTGCCAGTAGTATCGGAGGCACAGATACGCAGTATTTT. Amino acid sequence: CASSIGGTDTQYF.

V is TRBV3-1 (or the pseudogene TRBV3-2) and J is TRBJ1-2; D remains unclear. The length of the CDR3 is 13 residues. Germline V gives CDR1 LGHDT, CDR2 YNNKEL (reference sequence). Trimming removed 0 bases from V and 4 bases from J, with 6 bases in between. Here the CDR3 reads CASSQDLFYGYTF. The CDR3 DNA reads TGTGCCAGCAGCCAAGATCTCTTCTATGGCTACACCTTC.

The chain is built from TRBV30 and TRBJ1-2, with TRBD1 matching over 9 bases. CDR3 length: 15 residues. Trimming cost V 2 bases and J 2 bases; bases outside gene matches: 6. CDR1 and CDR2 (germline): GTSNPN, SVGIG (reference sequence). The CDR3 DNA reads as TGTGCCTGGAGTCCGAGGGGGACAGGGAACTATGGCTACACCTTC. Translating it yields CAWSPRGTGNYGYTF.

CDR3 sequence: CASSLDGQAVHEQYF. The CDR3 coding sequence is TGTGCCAGCAGCCTGGACGGTCAAGCGGTCCACGAGCAGTACTTC. V and J are TRBV14 and TRBJ2-7; a weak D match, TRBD2 (5 bases). The CDR3 is 15 amino acids. Germline V lookup: CDR1 SGHDN, CDR2 FVKESK. The germline V and J ends were trimmed by 4 bases and 5 bases, with 18 bases remaining between them.

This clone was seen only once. CDR3: CASSVAWEELSSGNTIYF. The CDR3 DNA follows: TGTGCCAGCAGCGTAGCTTGGGAGGAATTGAGCTCTGGAAACACCATATATTTT. The V call is TRBV9, the J call TRBJ1-3; D not certain. The CDR3 consists of 18 residues. Germline V CDR1 and CDR2: SGDLS, YYNGEE. Trimming shortened V by 0 bases and J by 0 bases, and 16 bases separated the two germline ends.

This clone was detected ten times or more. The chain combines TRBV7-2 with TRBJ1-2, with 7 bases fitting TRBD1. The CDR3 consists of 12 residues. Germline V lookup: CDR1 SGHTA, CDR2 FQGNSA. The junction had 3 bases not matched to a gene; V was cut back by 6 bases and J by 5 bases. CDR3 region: CASSPGGYGYTF. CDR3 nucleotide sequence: TGTGCCAGCAGTCCAGGGGGATATGGCTACACCTTC. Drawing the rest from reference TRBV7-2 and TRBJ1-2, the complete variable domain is GAGVSQSPSNKVTEKGKDVELRCDPISGHTALYWYRQSLGQGLEFLIYFQGNSAPDKSGLPSDRFSAERTGGSVSTLTIQRTQQEDSAVYLCASSPGGYGYTFGSGTRLTVV.

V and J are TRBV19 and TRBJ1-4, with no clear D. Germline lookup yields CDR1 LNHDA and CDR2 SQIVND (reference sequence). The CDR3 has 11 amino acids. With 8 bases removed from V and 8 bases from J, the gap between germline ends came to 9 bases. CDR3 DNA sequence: TGTGCCAGTTCAACGGGGGAAAAACTGTTTTTT. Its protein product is CASSTGEKLFF.

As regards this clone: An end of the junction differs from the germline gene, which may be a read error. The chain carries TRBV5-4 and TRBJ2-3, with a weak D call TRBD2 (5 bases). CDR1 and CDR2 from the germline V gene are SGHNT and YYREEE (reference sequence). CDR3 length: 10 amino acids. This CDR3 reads CASSLEEGRF. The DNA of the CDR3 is TGTGCCAGCAGCTTGGAAGAGGGTCGTTTT.

The CDR3 DNA reads TGTGCCAGCAGTCCAGGGGGACAGAACACCGGGGAGCTGTTTTTT. Residues: CASSPGGQNTGELFF. The chain carries TRBV28 and TRBJ2-2, with 7 bases that match TRBD1. CDR3 size: 15 residues. Germline V lookup: CDR1 MDHEN, CDR2 SYDVKM. The V segment lost 5 bases and the J segment 1 base; nucleotides outside the gene matches: 4.

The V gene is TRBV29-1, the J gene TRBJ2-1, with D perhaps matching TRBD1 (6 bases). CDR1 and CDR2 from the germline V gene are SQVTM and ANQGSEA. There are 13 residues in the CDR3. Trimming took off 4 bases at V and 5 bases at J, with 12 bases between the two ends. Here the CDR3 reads CSVADGQHNEQFF. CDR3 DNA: TGCAGCGTTGCTGACGGACAGCACAATGAGCAGTTCTTC.

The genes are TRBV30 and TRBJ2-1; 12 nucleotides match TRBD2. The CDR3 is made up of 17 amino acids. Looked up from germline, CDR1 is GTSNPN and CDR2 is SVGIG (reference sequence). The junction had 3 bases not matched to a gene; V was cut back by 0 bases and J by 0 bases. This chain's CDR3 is CAWSVTSGRSSYNEQFF. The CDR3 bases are TGTGCCTGGAGTGTAACTAGCGGGAGGTCCTCCTACAATGAGCAGTTCTTC.